A single sample gave rise to the 15 T cell receptor beta chains below, sequenced in a study of shared clonotypes between healthy human individuals (dated by TCRdb to the early 2020s). Preparation of the library involved the immunoSEQ multiplex PCR assay. TCRdb obtained this table from immuneACCESS and retained in-frame rearrangements with V and J assigned. These tables miss some clones; where compared with another copy, unresolved V genes account for less than half of the shortfall, and the remainder is unexplained. The sample profile shows under 1,100,000 clones; 75% to 85% of them were found once. Of the sample, 0.6% to 0.7% falls within the top ten clones. The sequenced material came from memory CD4+ T cells from PBMCs. Read against the paper, the sample's cell subset or site label means: CD45RA-negative fraction. These TCRs come from a man between 18 and 35 years old in good health. Some clones in this sample may be carry-over from other donors' samples.

The chain carries TRBV7-9 and TRBJ1-1; D uncertain. The V gene lost 5 bases and the J gene lost 11 bases, with 18 bases spanning the gap. CDR1 is SEHNR and CDR2 is FQNEAQ in the germline V gene (reference sequence). There are 13 residues in the CDR3. This CDR3 is CASSIPDGEEAFF. The CDR3 bases are TGTGCCAGCAGCATCCCCGACGGTGAGGAGGCTTTCTTT.

This chain links TRBV2 with TRBJ2-7, with 7 bases that match TRBD2. Germline V gives CDR1 SNHLY, CDR2 FYNNEI. Trimming took 7 bases from V and 7 from J; bases not matched to a gene: 16. The CDR3 has 15 residues. This CDR3 reads CASTPMGEGPGEQYF. CDR3 nucleotides: TGTGCCAGCACCCCCATGGGGGAGGGCCCGGGTGAGCAGTACTTC.

The chain links TRBV6-4 to TRBJ1-2; weak D call: TRBD1 (5 bases). In germline, CDR1 is MRHNA, CDR2 SNTAGT. The CDR3 covers 14 residues. V was clipped by 6 bases and J by 3 bases, with 14 bases between them. The CDR3 DNA follows: TGTGCCAGCAGCCCGACAGCGAAAGACTATGGCTACACCTTC. Its protein is CASSPTAKDYGYTF.

In this sample, this clone turned up many times. The rearrangement uses TRBV5-4 and TRBJ2-7; D uncertain. The CDR3 is 14 residues long. Trimming removed 4 bases at V and 5 bases at J, with 16 bases between. Germline assignment: CDR1 SGHNT and CDR2 YYREEE (reference sequence). CDR3 coding DNA: TGTGCCAGCAGCAAGACCCCCACTGGGGACGAGCAGTACTTC. Its protein is CASSKTPTGDEQYF.

V usage is TRBV29-1 and J usage is TRBJ2-7, with D possibly TRBD1 on 5 matching bases. V was shortened by 6 bases and J by 6 bases, with 12 bases between the two germline ends. The CDR3 contains 11 residues. CDR1 is SQVTM, CDR2 ANQGSEA, per germline. DNA for the CDR3: TGCAGCGTAGACCAGGGCGCCGAGCAGTACTTC. It is translated as CSVDQGAEQYF.

The CDR3 DNA sequence: TGTGCCAGCAGCCCCTCACGGGGGGGAGGTGAAAAACTGTTTTTT. Its translation is CASSPSRGGGEKLFF. The genes are TRBV7-9 and TRBJ1-4, with D tentatively TRBD1 (5 bases). CDR3 size: 15 residues. Trimming cost V 5 bases and J 7 bases, with 17 bases left between them. Germline lookup yields CDR1 SEHNR and CDR2 FQNEAQ (reference sequence).

The chain links TRBV19 to TRBJ1-1, with D tentatively TRBD1 (5 bases). Trimming took off 3 bases at V and 5 bases at J, with 10 bases between the two ends. This CDR3 is built from 13 residues. Germline-derived CDR1 and CDR2 are LNHDA and SQIVND (reference sequence). CDR3 nucleotide sequence: TGTGCCAGTAGTATTTACTGGGGGACTGAAGCTTTCTTT. This encodes CASSIYWGTEAFF.

A note on this clone: The sample contains more than one DNA sequence encoding this CDR3. V gene TRBV11-3 combines with J gene TRBJ2-2, with D uncertain. V was trimmed by 4 bases and J by 8 bases, leaving 5 bases between them. Germline lookup yields CDR1 SGHNT and CDR2 YENEEA. This CDR3 spans 11 amino acids. The CDR3 DNA is TGTGCCAGCAGCTCAACTGGGGAGCTGTTTTTT. Translating gives CASSSTGELFF. Full variable domain (remainder filled in from reference TRBV11-3 and TRBJ2-2): EAGVVQSPRYKIIEKKQPVAFWCNPISGHNTLYWYLQNLGQGPELLIRYENEEAVDDSQLPKDRFSAERLKGVDSTLKIQPAELGDSAVYLCASSSTGELFFGEGSRLTVL.

The chain uses TRBV30 and TRBJ1-2; 11 bases fit TRBD1. The CDR3 has 13 residues. The germline V gene has CDR1 GTSNPN and CDR2 SVGIG (reference sequence). Trimming took 8 bases from V and 5 from J; bases not matched to a gene: 7. The CDR3 is CARLDRGQYGYTF. Written as DNA, the CDR3 is TGTGCCCGCTTGGACAGGGGGCAATATGGCTACACCTTC.

CDR3 in amino acids: CAWIAAPLQETQYF. DNA for the CDR3: TGTGCCTGGATTGCGGCGCCACTCCAAGAGACCCAGTACTTC. The chain employs TRBV30 and TRBJ2-5; D unclear. V gave up 4 bases and J gave up 1 base, with 13 bases separating them. Germline CDR1 reads GTSNPN; CDR2 reads SVGIG (reference sequence). The CDR3 totals 14 residues.

The rearrangement links TRBV10-2 to TRBJ1-2, with D maybe TRBD1 (5 bases). V was clipped by 0 bases and J by 4 bases, with 9 bases between them. Germline V gene lookup returns CDR1 WSHSY and CDR2 SAAADI. This CDR3 has 14 residues. This chain's CDR3 is CASSESAGPYGYTF. The CDR3 DNA follows: TGCGCCAGCAGTGAGTCGGCAGGGCCCTATGGCTACACCTTC.

The rearrangement joins TRBV27 to TRBJ2-7, with a possible D match to TRBD1 (6 bases). Germline lookup yields CDR1 MNHEY and CDR2 SMNVEV (reference sequence). The CDR3 length is 16 residues. Deletions cut 0 bases from V and 2 bases from J, with 14 bases between. The CDR3 here is CASSLSETGIPYEQYF. In DNA form, the CDR3 reads TGTGCCAGCAGTTTATCAGAAACAGGGATCCCCTACGAGCAGTACTTC.

As to this clone: The sample contains more than one DNA sequence encoding this CDR3. This rearrangement joins TRBV5-1 to TRBJ2-6; 8 bases map to TRBD2. The CDR3 covers 15 residues. Germline-derived CDR1 and CDR2 are SGHRS and YFSETQ. J was trimmed by 1 base and V by 4 bases; bases with no gene match: 1. As DNA, the CDR3 is TGCGCCAGCAGCCCGGGGGGGTCTGGGGCCAACGTCCTGACTTTC. Translation gives CASSPGGSGANVLTF.

Regarding this clone: Since a much larger clone is just one base distant, this may be a read error. CDR3 bases: TGTGTCAGCAGTTCCAATCCGACAGGCCCTTATGGCTACACCTTC. It codes for CVSSSNPTGPYGYTF. The chain couples TRBV28 to TRBJ1-2, with D possibly matching TRBD1 (6 bases). Germline V lookup: CDR1 MDHEN, CDR2 SYDVKM. The CDR3 is 15 amino acids.

This sequence joins TRBV30 and TRBJ1-4; D not resolved. The CDR3 is made up of 15 amino acids. CDR1 and CDR2 from the germline V gene are GTSNPN and SVGIG (reference sequence). The V and J ends lost 3 bases and 0 bases respectively, with 11 bases between them. The CDR3 loop is CAWSDPGSTNEKLFF. As DNA, the CDR3 is TGTGCCTGGAGCGACCCGGGGTCAACTAATGAAAAACTGTTTTTT.